Included here is one T cell receptor beta chain sequence, with context. Its antigen is unknown. Trimming at V came to 2 bases and at J to 8 bases, leaving 4 bases not matched to a gene. This CDR3 has 14 residues. Germline V gene data show CDR1 as SGHTS and CDR2 as YDEGEE. These data are taken from a study of human T cells and chemical hapten exposure. General observations from the study: Patch test score was positively correlated with the counts of TCRs that had expanded at PT1.

TCRdb redid the calling of the RACE reads with MiXCR, one entry per CDR3 protein. The sample carries 70,000 to 95,000 distinct CDR3 sequences, approximately 7% recorded once. Time point: patch test 2, 6 weeks after DPC sensitization. The treatment here: therapeutic diphenylcyclopropenone sensitization with weekly scalp DPC. The source is a woman in her 30s with alopecia areata. Some clones in this sample may be carry-over from other donors' samples. Material: whole blood, obtained in connection with sensitization to the hapten diphenylcyclopropenone (DPC). V is TRBV5-8 and J is TRBJ1-4, with TRBD1 matching 9 bases. CDR3 DNA: TGTGCCAGCAGCTTTCCCGGACAGGGGGAAAAACTGTTTTTT. This sequence encodes CASSFPGQGEKLFF.